This TCR beta chain was observed in a study of T cell responses to AZD1222 COVID-19 vaccine. Notes on the study in general: Spike-specific TCR breadth and depth rose after two AZD1222 doses. White British donors predominated, females outnumbered males, and clonal diversity was possibly underestimated. None of the repertoires were sampled until the peak T cell response had passed. Just a handful of people given AZD1222 tested seropositive at baseline.

Trimming removed 0 bases from V and 3 bases from J, with 12 bases in between. The CDR3 is 16 amino acids. Germline loops: CDR1 SGHTS, CDR2 YDEGEE. Regarding this clone: Antigen unknown.

Here immunoSEQ multiplex PCR was the method, and the copy in TCRdb shows in-frame clones only, minus some. Of some 60,000 clones in the sample, 60% to 85% were seen once. The chain carries TRBV5-8 and TRBJ2-2; D is possibly TRBD1 (5 bases). The clonotype was recovered from an adult who received the AZD1222 COVID-19 vaccine. This specimen consisted of peripheral blood, obtained 28 days after the second AZD1222 dose. The CDR3 coding sequence is TGTGCCAGCAGCTTGGCGTGGGGCTCGGACACCGGGGAGCTGTTTTTT. Amino acid sequence: CASSLAWGSDTGELFF.